These T cell receptor beta chains were read from a single sample in a study of shared clonotypes between healthy human individuals. Measured with immunoSEQ multiplex PCR; TCRdb has only the in-frame clones, and not every one. In the table there are about 820,000 clones, more than 85% of which are singletons. The sequenced material came from naive CD8+ T cells sorted from blood. Every receptor here comes from a man aged 25-45 years in good health. Each CDR3 is given with its conserved first and last residue. The D gene is left open where the match is weak. The listing skips clone size in some rows; elsewhere it reads once, few, many or a size class.

>-|TRBJ2-7|TRBD2|TRBV4-1
CASSQAPPGGEQYF
TGCGCCAGCAGCCAAGCCCCCCCGGGGGGCGAGCAGTACTTC
>-|TRBJ2-7|TRBD2|TRBV6-6
CASSYLGGVSSYEQYF
TGTGCCAGCAGTTACCTGGGAGGGGTTAGCTCCTACGAGCAGTACTTC
>once|TRBJ2-1|TRBD2|TRBV7-6
CASSLVVRLAGARDEQFF
TGTGCCAGCAGCTTAGTGGTGCGGCTAGCGGGCGCCCGCGATGAGCAGTTCTTC
>-|TRBJ2-1|-|TRBV7-8
CASSFLKSSYNEQFF
TGTGCCAGCAGCTTCCTGAAGAGCTCCTACAATGAGCAGTTCTTC
>few|TRBJ1-5|TRBD1|TRBV7-2
CASSRAGGQPQHF
TGTGCCAGCAGCCGTGCAGGGGGACAGCCCCAGCATTTT
>-|TRBJ2-7|TRBD2|TRBV10-3
CAIGLASSYEQYF
TGTGCCATTGGACTAGCGAGTTCCTACGAGCAGTACTTC
>-|TRBJ2-2|TRBD1|TRBV7-9
CASSLPQGAGELFF
TGTGCCAGCAGCTTACCACAGGGGGCCGGGGAGCTGTTTTTT
>-|TRBJ2-1|TRBD1|TRBV4-3
CASTPGQGIGEQFF
TGCGCCAGCACCCCGGGACAGGGCATTGGTGAGCAGTTCTTC
>-|TRBJ2-4|-|TRBV6-5
CASSDPETAKNIQYF
TGTGCCAGCAGCGACCCGGAGACGGCCAAAAACATTCAGTACTTC
>-|TRBJ2-3|-|TRBV7-6
CASSLRSGGTDTQYF
TGTGCCAGCAGCCTCCGATCGGGGGGCACAGATACGCAGTATTTT
>-|TRBJ2-2|TRBD1|TRBV7-2
CASSPLGQGSTGELFF
TGTGCCAGCAGCCCCTTGGGACAGGGTAGCACCGGGGAGCTGTTTTTT
>-|TRBJ2-7|-|TRBV7-7
CASSLEGASSYEQYF
TGTGCCAGCAGCTTGGAGGGTGCCAGCTCCTACGAGCAGTACTTC
>-|TRBJ2-7|TRBD1|TRBV5-4
CASSLRGQGAYEQYF
TGTGCCAGCAGCCTTCGGGGACAGGGTGCATACGAGCAGTACTTC
>-|TRBJ1-1|TRBD1|TRBV7-9
CASSWGQGIFTEAFF
TGTGCCAGCAGCTGGGGACAGGGGATTTTTACTGAAGCTTTCTTT
>-|TRBJ2-5|-|TRBV7-9
CASSPLRQETQYF
TGTGCCAGCAGCCCGCTTAGACAGGAGACCCAGTACTTC
>few|TRBJ2-1|-|TRBV27
CASREYNEQFF
TGTGCCAGCAGGGAATACAATGAGCAGTTCTTC
>-|TRBJ2-7|-|TRBV27
CASRSEHYEQYF
TGTGCCAGCAGATCAGAACACTACGAGCAGTACTTC
>-|TRBJ1-3|-|TRBV29-1
CSVEDLGGSGNTIYF
TGCAGCGTTGAAGATCTAGGGGGGTCTGGAAACACCATATATTTT
>-|TRBJ1-2|-|TRBV27
CASRMGGANYGYTF
TGTGCCAGCAGAATGGGGGGAGCTAACTATGGCTACACCTTC
>-|TRBJ2-3|-|TRBV7-9
CASSSRDRPVEADTQYF
TGTGCCAGCAGCTCCCGGGACCGTCCGGTTGAAGCAGATACGCAGTATTTT